Sequencing of this T cell receptor (beta chain) was carried out in a study of cytomegalovirus exposure and HLA in healthy donors. Study details: Around 80 million unique TCR sequences came from HLA-typed donors in an early release.

A note on this clone: Its antigen is not identified.

PCR amplification relied on 60 Vbeta primers (plus 13 Jbeta primers). Profiling relied on immunoSEQ multiplex PCR, and the TCRdb table lists in-frame clones only, not all of them. The sample holds over 75,000 clones; about nine tenths are singletons and the top ten take 9% to 9.5%. This CDR3 is built from 14 residues. From germline, CDR1 is SEHNR and CDR2 FQNEAQ (reference sequence). The V segment lost 8 bases and the J segment 8 bases; nucleotides outside the gene matches: 11. Regarding the study as a whole: Analysis performed later showed TCR beta chains linked to HLA being more clonally expanded than equally common others. Being indistinguishable, some V segments were excluded, TRBV6-2 and TRBV6-3 among them. 16,951 TCR beta sequences were associated with HLA alleles at 0.05 false discovery rate in a later analysis.

This clonotype was sampled from a young man in good health and CMV-seropositive. Sequences were obtained from PBMCs. J is TRBJ1-4 and V is TRBV7-9, with TRBD1 matching 7 bases. The CDR3 DNA is TGTGCCAGCTCACCAGGGGGAGGAGAAGAAAAACTGTTTTTT. It codes for CASSPGGGEEKLFF.